Each of the 27 T cell receptor beta chains below was sequenced from the same sample in a study of T cell responses to AZD1222 COVID-19 vaccine. Repertoires were generated with immunoSEQ multiplex PCR, while TCRdb's copy carries only in-frame clones and drops some. The sample lists about 150,000 clones, about nine tenths occurring once. Sequenced material: peripheral blood, taken 28 days after the second AZD1222 dose. Receptor source: an adult who received the AZD1222 COVID-19 vaccine.

The chain recombines TRBV5-1 with TRBJ2-7, with TRBD2 matching 7 bases. This CDR3 is built from 15 residues. J was trimmed by 2 bases and V by 4 bases; bases with no gene match: 9. Germline V gene sequence: CDR1 SGHRS, CDR2 YFSETQ. The CDR3 DNA sequence: TGCGCCAGCAGCCACGGGGGGACTTCACCCTACGAGCAGTACTTC. This codes for CASSHGGTSPYEQYF.

V usage is TRBV5-6 and J usage is TRBJ1-5; 9 nucleotides line up with TRBD1. The CDR3 length is 15 residues. Germline assignment: CDR1 SGHDT and CDR2 YYEEEE. V lost 1 base to trimming and J lost 3 bases; unmatched junction nucleotides: 2. CDR3 region: CASSLWDRDNQPQHF. CDR3 in DNA: TGTGCCAGCAGCTTGTGGGACAGGGACAATCAGCCCCAGCATTTT.

This chain links TRBV11-1 with TRBJ2-1; no firm D call. The CDR3 totals 11 residues. Germline CDR1 reads SGHAT; CDR2 reads FQDESV (reference sequence). The ends were cut back, 5 bases at V and 9 bases at J, with 8 bases in the middle. The CDR3 coding sequence is TGTGCCAGCAGCCTTCTAGGTGAGCAGTTCTTC. It yields the protein CASSLLGEQFF.

The gene calls are TRBV19 and TRBJ2-2, with D possibly being TRBD1 (5 bases). This CDR3 contains 13 residues. Germline V gene sequence: CDR1 LNHDA, CDR2 SQIVND (reference sequence). The V end lost 8 bases, the J end lost 2 bases, and 9 bases lay between the germline ends. CDR3 amino acids: CASSQGNTGELFF. The CDR3 nucleotides are TGTGCCAGTTCTCAGGGAAACACCGGGGAGCTGTTTTTT.

V gene TRBV29-1 combines with J gene TRBJ1-1; no definite D call. The germline V and J ends were trimmed by 4 bases and 3 bases, with 12 bases remaining between them. Germline V gene sequence: CDR1 SQVTM, CDR2 ANQGSEA. The CDR3 extends over 13 amino acids. The CDR3 is CSVVGRVYTEAFF. In DNA form, the CDR3 reads TGCAGCGTTGTCGGTAGGGTTTACACTGAAGCTTTCTTT.

A single count supports this clone. The V and J genes are TRBV2 and TRBJ1-1, with D possibly matching TRBD1 (5 bases). V dropped 8 bases and J dropped 2 bases, with 9 bases sitting between them. The CDR3 has 12 amino acids. The germline CDR1 and CDR2 sequences are SNHLY and FYNNEI. CDR3 DNA: TGTGCCAGCGCGGGGGGTAACACTGAAGCTTTCTTT. It encodes CASAGGNTEAFF.

CDR3: CASSLAGTSGLNEQFF. CDR3 in DNA: TGTGCCAGCAGCTTAGCCGGGACTAGCGGGCTCAATGAGCAGTTCTTC. The chain combines TRBV7-9 with TRBJ2-1; 12 nucleotides line up with TRBD2. The CDR3 loop spans 16 amino acids. Unmatched junction bases numbered 3, after V lost 0 bases and J lost 6 bases. Germline lookup yields CDR1 SEHNR and CDR2 FQNEAQ (reference sequence). The entire variable domain, with the rest obtained from reference TRBV7-9 and TRBJ2-1, is as follows: DTGVSQNPRHKITKRGQNVTFRCDPISEHNRLYWYRQTLGQGPEFLTYFQNEAQLEKSRLLSDRFSAERPKGSFSTLEIQRTEQGDSAMYLCASSLAGTSGLNEQFFGPGTRLTVL.

The rearrangement links TRBV2 to TRBJ2-5, with 10 bases fitting TRBD2. The J segment lost 3 bases and the V segment lost 4 bases, leaving 5 bases of the junction unmatched. The germline V gene encodes CDR1 SNHLY and CDR2 FYNNEI. This CDR3 is 15 amino acids long. CDR3 bases: TGTGCCAGCAGTGGGGGACTAGCGATGAAAGAGACCCAGTACTTC. Its protein product is CASSGGLAMKETQYF.

This rearrangement joins TRBV7-2 to TRBJ2-3; D is possibly TRBD2 (6 bases). This CDR3 is 17 amino acids long. Germline V gene sequence: CDR1 SGHTA, CDR2 FQGNSA. Trimming removed 1 base from V and 6 bases from J, with 20 bases in between. The CDR3 reads CASSLEPSVTRWDTQYF. The CDR3 DNA reads TGTGCCAGCAGCTTAGAGCCTAGCGTTACCCGTTGGGATACGCAGTATTTT.

The chain links TRBV4-2 to TRBJ2-3, with 8 bases identical to TRBD2. V was clipped by 4 bases and J by 0 bases; unmatched bases: 15. CDR3 size: 19 residues. Germline-derived CDR1 and CDR2 are LGHNA and YNFKEQ. The CDR3 sequence: CASSPKAAGASLSTDTQYF. DNA for the CDR3: TGTGCCAGCAGCCCGAAGGCAGCGGGAGCCTCTCTTAGCACAGATACGCAGTATTTT.

CDR3 DNA: TGTGCCAGTCGCAGCGGGGACAAGGGTTCCTATGGCTACACCTTC. This codes for CASRSGDKGSYGYTF. This chain joins TRBV19 and TRBJ1-2, with D maybe TRBD1 (6 bases). Between the trimmed V and J ends, which lost 8 bases and 4 bases, there was a span of 20 bases. This CDR3 is built from 15 residues. Germline CDR1 and CDR2: LNHDA and SQIVND (reference sequence).

This rearrangement joins TRBV13 to TRBJ1-1; D is undetermined. The CDR3 runs to 14 residues. Between the trimmed V and J ends, which lost 1 base and 1 base, there was a span of 7 bases. Germline values: CDR1 PRHDT, CDR2 FYEKMQ (reference sequence). The CDR3 nucleotides are TGTGCCAGCAGCTTAGTTCGGCAGAACACTGAAGCTTTCTTT. Its protein is CASSLVRQNTEAFF.

This clone was seen once. This rearrangement joins TRBV5-1 to TRBJ1-5, with D possibly being TRBD1 (5 bases). This CDR3 contains 16 residues. The germline CDR1 and CDR2 sequences are SGHRS and YFSETQ. Trimming stripped 4 bases from V and 2 bases from J, with 16 bases between. The CDR3 DNA reads TGCGCCAGCAGCCCCGGAGCGCCGGGGGGCAATCAGCCCCAGCATTTT. Residues: CASSPGAPGGNQPQHF.

The chain has TRBV19 and TRBJ1-2, with D possibly matching TRBD1 (5 bases). The CDR3 totals 15 residues. Trimming removed 5 bases from V and 4 bases from J, with 17 bases in between. Germline V gene lookup returns CDR1 LNHDA and CDR2 SQIVND (reference sequence). CDR3 sequence reads: CASSSRAERGYGYTF. For the CDR3, the DNA is TGTGCCAGTAGTTCCAGGGCCGAGCGCGGCTATGGCTACACCTTC.

This chain joins TRBV7-9 and TRBJ2-6; TRBD1 is a possible D gene (5 bases). From germline, CDR1 is SEHNR and CDR2 FQNEAQ (reference sequence). Trimming cost V 4 bases and J 0 bases, with 7 bases left between them. The CDR3 totals 15 residues. CDR3 sequence (DNA): TGTGCCAGCAGCTCAGGGTTCTCTGGGGCCAACGTCCTGACTTTC. This encodes CASSSGFSGANVLTF.

V gene TRBV24-1 combines with J gene TRBJ2-2; 7 bases are shared with TRBD1. Germline V gene lookup returns CDR1 KGHDR and CDR2 SFDVKD. J was trimmed by 3 bases and V by 9 bases; bases with no gene match: 3. The CDR3 spans 13 residues. The CDR3 coding sequence is TGTGCCACCGGGCAGGGGGACACCGGGGAGCTGTTTTTT. It specifies CATGQGDTGELFF.

The V gene is TRBV30, the J gene TRBJ2-7; D remains unclear. From germline, CDR1 is GTSNPN and CDR2 SVGIG (reference sequence). The CDR3 consists of 14 residues. Trimming removed 3 bases at V and 0 bases at J, with 12 bases between. CDR3 bases: TGTGCCTGGAGCCGGAACGGCAACTCCTACGAGCAGTACTTC. This translates into CAWSRNGNSYEQYF. Filled out from reference TRBV30 and TRBJ2-7, the complete variable domain reads SQTIHQWPATLVQPVGSPLSLECTVEGTSNPNLYWYRQAAGRGLQLLFYSVGIGQISSEVPQNLSASRPQDRQFILSSKKLLLSDSGFYLCAWSRNGNSYEQYFGPGTRLTVT.

The rearrangement links TRBV6-2 or TRBV6-3 to TRBJ2-7; D not resolved. The CDR3 spans 11 residues. V was cut by 5 bases and J by 3 bases, with 5 bases left in between. The V gene's germline CDR1 is MNHEY and CDR2 SVGEGT. The CDR3 region is CASSQIYEQYF. The CDR3 DNA reads as TGTGCCAGCAGTCAGATCTACGAGCAGTACTTC.

The genes are TRBV29-1 and TRBJ2-1, with 8 bases lining up with TRBD2. After removal of 8 bases from V and 6 bases from J, the junction contained 12 bases not matched to a gene. From germline, CDR1 is SQVTM and CDR2 ANQGSEA. CDR3 length: 14 amino acids. The DNA of the CDR3 is TGCAGCTTTCCAGCGGGAGCTCTTCTCAATGAGCAGTTCTTC. Encoded protein: CSFPAGALLNEQFF.

This chain joins TRBV27 and TRBJ1-6; D possibly corresponds to TRBD1 (5 bases). The CDR3 spans 15 residues. Germline V gene data show CDR1 as MNHEY and CDR2 as SMNVEV (reference sequence). Deletions cut 0 bases from V and 9 bases from J, with 12 bases between. The CDR3 loop is CASSLSGGLGSPLHF. The CDR3 bases are TGTGCCAGCAGTTTATCGGGGGGTTTGGGTTCACCCCTCCACTTT.

This chain joins TRBV9 and TRBJ1-2, with 8 bases matching TRBD1. Germline-derived CDR1 and CDR2 are SGDLS and YYNGEE. The junction had 6 bases not matched to a gene; V was cut back by 0 bases and J by 5 bases. The CDR3 contains 15 residues. CDR3 loop: CASSVEGTGAYGYTF. As DNA, the CDR3 is TGTGCCAGCAGCGTAGAAGGGACAGGAGCATATGGCTACACCTTC.

The V call is TRBV7-6, the J call TRBJ1-4; tentative D call: TRBD1 (6 bases). Germline-derived CDR1 and CDR2 are SGHVS and FNYEAQ. This CDR3 has 16 residues. The V end was cut by 0 bases, the J end by 7 bases, with 15 bases between. CDR3 amino acids: CASSLAPGGGSEKLFF. The CDR3 region has the DNA TGTGCCAGCAGCTTAGCGCCCGGAGGGGGAAGTGAAAAACTGTTTTTT.

V is TRBV7-9 and J is TRBJ2-1; 10 bases are a match to TRBD1. After removal of 5 bases from V and 5 bases from J, the junction contained 6 bases not matched to a gene. Germline V gene lookup returns CDR1 SEHNR and CDR2 FQNEAQ (reference sequence). The CDR3 is 15 residues long. The CDR3 protein is CASSPGTGAHNEQFF. CDR3 sequence (DNA): TGTGCCAGCAGCCCCGGGACAGGGGCCCACAATGAGCAGTTCTTC. Complete variable domain (other parts from reference TRBV7-9 and TRBJ2-1): DTGVSQNPRHKITKRGQNVTFRCDPISEHNRLYWYRQTLGQGPEFLTYFQNEAQLEKSRLLSDRFSAERPKGSFSTLEIQRTEQGDSAMYLCASSPGTGAHNEQFFGPGTRLTVL.

This chain joins TRBV11-1 and TRBJ1-1; D unclear. This CDR3 contains 12 residues. Germline-derived CDR1 and CDR2 are SGHAT and FQDESV (reference sequence). V lost 4 bases and J lost 5, with 8 bases in between. The CDR3 spells CASSYRGTEAFF. The DNA for the CDR3 is TGTGCCAGCAGCTATCGGGGAACTGAAGCTTTCTTT.

This sequence joins TRBV24-1 and TRBJ2-5; tentative D call: TRBD1 (5 bases). Trimming pared 6 bases from V and 1 base from J, leaving 11 bases between. CDR3 length equals 14 residues. CDR1 is KGHDR, CDR2 SFDVKD, per germline. The CDR3 DNA sequence: TGTGCCACCAGTTCCCAGGGTCTCCAAGAGACCCAGTACTTC. Translation gives CATSSQGLQETQYF.

As to this clone: An end of the junction does not agree with germline; a read error may underlie this. The chain joins TRBV10-1 to TRBJ2-3; D remains ambiguous. Per germline, CDR1 WNHNN and CDR2 SYGVQD (reference sequence). The CDR3 is 15 residues long. CDR3 sequence (DNA): TGCGCCAGCCGTGAAAAGGCGGTTAGGAAGGATACGCAGTATTTT. It specifies CASREKAVRKDTQYF.

The J gene is TRBJ1-6, the V gene TRBV28, with D maybe TRBD1 (6 bases). The CDR3 has 13 residues. Germline V gene lookup returns CDR1 MDHEN and CDR2 SYDVKM. V was clipped by 8 bases and J by 10 bases, with 15 bases between them. The CDR3 region has the DNA TGTGCCAGCCATGAGGGGGGGGAATCACCCCTCCACTTT. Its protein product is CASHEGGESPLHF.